The T cell receptor (beta chain) under discussion was sequenced for a study of cytomegalovirus exposure and HLA in healthy donors. V was cut by 5 bases and J by 1 base, with 14 bases left in between. This CDR3 contains 15 residues. Germline loops: CDR1 SGHRS, CDR2 YFSETQ. Comments on this clone: Its antigen is not known.

Study-wide points: Excluded were some V segments that proved indistinguishable, including TRBV6-2 and TRBV6-3. As a later analysis showed, a missense DCLRE1C variant was linked to trimming of TCR beta V- and J-genes.

It was healthy bone marrow donors who served as donors. Use of 60 Vbeta and 13 Jbeta primers characterized the PCR. Libraries were prepared by immunoSEQ multiplex PCR; TCRdb keeps only in-frame clonotypes and omits some of them. This table lists more than 65,000 clones. The V gene is TRBV5-1, the J gene TRBJ2-3; D perhaps matches TRBD1 (5 bases). This sequence was found in a man aged 40-50 years in good health and CMV-seronegative. Sequencing used PBMCs. CDR3 coding DNA: TGCGCCAGCAGGTCGTTGGGGCCAGGCACAGATACGCAGTATTTT. Translated, it gives CASRSLGPGTDTQYF.